This is a list of T cell receptor beta chains from one sample in a study of OX40 agonist ivuxolimab in advanced cancers. The assay was immunoSEQ multiplex PCR, and TCRdb's table has in-frame clones only and misses some. The sample carries around 94,000 clones, approximately 85% recorded once. The sequencing here drew on CD4+ or CD8+ T cells sorted from blood, taken in a trial of the OX40 agonist ivuxolimab. The receptors were gathered from an adult with an advanced solid tumor such as melanoma, head and neck, liver or kidney cancer. The conserved cysteine and the conserved F or W are not part of the CDR3 here.

j_call: TRBJ2-2; v_call: TRBV28; cdr3_aa: ASTLTGELF
j_call: TRBJ2-1; v_call: TRBV7-2; cdr3_aa: ASSPKAGVSHEQF
j_call: TRBJ2-1; v_call: TRBV5-4; cdr3_aa: ASSLSAGNEQF
j_call: TRBJ2-5; v_call: TRBV7-2; cdr3_aa: ASSLVTFQETQY
j_call: TRBJ1-5; v_call: TRBV4-1; cdr3_aa: ASSQQVQSNQPQH
j_call: TRBJ2-1; v_call: TRBV13; cdr3_aa: ASRVSRASGYNEQF
j_call: TRBJ1-4; v_call: TRBV4-3; cdr3_aa: ASSQVSDRGEKLF
j_call: TRBJ1-1; v_call: TRBV11-3; cdr3_aa: ASSPFPGRTEAF
j_call: TRBJ1-1; v_call: TRBV5-1; cdr3_aa: ASNRGSEAF
j_call: TRBJ2-7; v_call: TRBV28; cdr3_aa: ASSLTGAKPYEQY
j_call: TRBJ2-1; v_call: TRBV28; cdr3_aa: ASSFLTVNEQF
j_call: TRBJ2-7; v_call: TRBV4-1; cdr3_aa: ASSQRIQGSYEQY
j_call: TRBJ1-4; v_call: TRBV6-1; cdr3_aa: ASSVYWGTNEKLF
j_call: TRBJ2-7; v_call: TRBV30; cdr3_aa: AWSRGLSREQY
j_call: TRBJ2-2; v_call: TRBV7-3; cdr3_aa: ASSLKPDIAGGRTGELF
j_call: TRBJ2-7; v_call: TRBV30; cdr3_aa: AWSVGRGPPYEQY
j_call: TRBJ2-7; v_call: TRBV27; cdr3_aa: ASSPLWRGRGDEQY
j_call: TRBJ2-7; v_call: TRBV7-2; cdr3_aa: ASSLPTVNEQY
j_call: TRBJ2-5; v_call: TRBV5-4; cdr3_aa: ASSSPRAGGRKETQY
j_call: TRBJ2-3; v_call: TRBV7-7; cdr3_aa: ASSLGLGGTDTQY
j_call: TRBJ2-5; v_call: TRBV10-3; cdr3_aa: AISESRDREETQY
j_call: TRBJ2-7; v_call: TRBV4-1; cdr3_aa: ASSPLAGVREQY